A selection of T cell receptor beta chains follows, all from one sample in a study of blood T cell repertoires in COVID-19. The method was immunoSEQ multiplex PCR; TCRdb's version includes in-frame clones alone and lacks a portion of them. The sample has fewer than 20,000 clones; 65% to 90% are singletons. Sequenced input: peripheral blood. The receptors were gathered from an older man with active COVID-19. The CDR3 runs from the conserved cysteine through the conserved F or W. A D gene is named only where the DNA matches it firmly. The size of a clone is reported for some rows only, either as once, few or many, or as a class for expanded clones.

len: 15
v_gene: TRBV5-1
d_gene: TRBD2
j_gene: TRBJ2-1
abundance: NA
CDR3nt: TGCGCCAGCAGTCAGGAGTTAGCGGGAGTTAATGAGCAGTTCTTC
CDR3aa: CASSQELAGVNEQFF

len: 16
v_gene: TRBV4-1
d_gene: TRBD2
j_gene: TRBJ2-3
abundance: NA
CDR3nt: TGCGCCAGCAGCCAGACTAGCGGGAGGGCCGCAGATACGCAGTATTTT
CDR3aa: CASSQTSGRAADTQYF

len: 15
v_gene: TRBV4-3
d_gene: NA
j_gene: TRBJ1-2
abundance: NA
CDR3nt: TGCGCCAGCAGTCATCTGAGGATGGCTAACTATGGCTACACCTTC
CDR3aa: CASSHLRMANYGYTF

len: 15
v_gene: TRBV5-1
d_gene: TRBD1
j_gene: TRBJ2-5
abundance: few
CDR3nt: TGCGCCAGCAGCCCGGACAGGGTAGGGCAAGAGACCCAGTACTTC
CDR3aa: CASSPDRVGQETQYF

len: 13
v_gene: TRBV29-1
d_gene: NA
j_gene: TRBJ1-2
abundance: few
CDR3nt: TGCAGCGTTAAACAGGGATTGTACTATGGCTACACCTTC
CDR3aa: CSVKQGLYYGYTF

len: 15
v_gene: TRBV10-2
d_gene: NA
j_gene: TRBJ2-3
abundance: NA
CDR3nt: TGCGCCAGCAGCCGGACATCCAAAAGCACAGATACGCAGTATTTT
CDR3aa: CASSRTSKSTDTQYF

len: 15
v_gene: TRBV28
d_gene: TRBD2
j_gene: TRBJ2-2
abundance: NA
CDR3nt: TGTGCCAGTCGAACTAGCGGGGCGAACACCGGGGAGCTGTTTTTT
CDR3aa: CASRTSGANTGELFF

len: 16
v_gene: TRBV7-3
d_gene: TRBD2
j_gene: TRBJ2-1
abundance: NA
CDR3nt: TGTGCCAGCAGCTTAACTAGCGGGAGAAATTACAATGAGCAGTTCTTC
CDR3aa: CASSLTSGRNYNEQFF

len: 18
v_gene: TRBV18
d_gene: TRBD2
j_gene: TRBJ2-1
abundance: NA
CDR3nt: TGTGCCAGCTCACTTCAACCGGGGGGGCTGGGTTCCTACAATGAGCAGTTCTTC
CDR3aa: CASSLQPGGLGSYNEQFF

len: 16
v_gene: TRBV6-4
d_gene: TRBD2
j_gene: TRBJ2-1
abundance: NA
CDR3nt: TGTGCCAGCAGTGACAGCGGGAGGGCCTCCTACAATGAGCAGTTCTTC
CDR3aa: CASSDSGRASYNEQFF

len: 15
v_gene: TRBV28
d_gene: TRBD2
j_gene: TRBJ2-2
abundance: NA
CDR3nt: TGTGCCAGCAGTAGGACTAGCGGGAGGACCGGGGAGCTGTTTTTT
CDR3aa: CASSRTSGRTGELFF

len: 13
v_gene: TRBV6-6
d_gene: NA
j_gene: TRBJ1-5
abundance: NA
CDR3nt: TGTGCCAGCAGTTACTCAGGGGCTCAGCCCCAGCATTTT
CDR3aa: CASSYSGAQPQHF

len: 16
v_gene: TRBV2
d_gene: NA
j_gene: TRBJ2-2
abundance: NA
CDR3nt: TGTGCCAGCAACATCCCCAGGGGTAAATTGACCGGGGAGCTGTTTTTT
CDR3aa: CASNIPRGKLTGELFF

len: 17
v_gene: TRBV24-1
d_gene: TRBD1
j_gene: TRBJ2-2
abundance: NA
CDR3nt: TGTGCCACCAGTGGCCCTTCCAGGGGGTATAACACCGGGGAGCTGTTTTTT
CDR3aa: CATSGPSRGYNTGELFF

len: 16
v_gene: TRBV5-1
d_gene: TRBD2
j_gene: TRBJ2-3
abundance: NA
CDR3nt: TGCGCCAGCAGCTTGGCACCAGCGGGAGGTGCAGATACGCAGTATTTT
CDR3aa: CASSLAPAGGADTQYF

len: 16
v_gene: TRBV5-1
d_gene: TRBD1
j_gene: TRBJ2-5
abundance: NA
CDR3nt: TGCGCCAGCAGCTTGGTCGGGACAGGGGGGTCGAAGACCCAGTACTTC
CDR3aa: CASSLVGTGGSKTQYF

len: 18
v_gene: TRBV10-3
d_gene: TRBD2
j_gene: TRBJ2-1
abundance: few
CDR3nt: TGTGCCATCAGTGAGCCACAAAGACTAGCGGGAGGGAGCAATGAGCAGTTCTTC
CDR3aa: CAISEPQRLAGGSNEQFF

len: 15
v_gene: TRBV27
d_gene: TRBD1
j_gene: TRBJ2-1
abundance: NA
CDR3nt: TGTGCCAGCAGTTCGGGACAGGAAAGGGGCAATGAGCAGTTCTTC
CDR3aa: CASSSGQERGNEQFF

len: 16
v_gene: TRBV7-9
d_gene: TRBD1
j_gene: TRBJ1-4
abundance: NA
CDR3nt: TGTGCCAGCAGCCCCCTCGGGACAGGGGGCGGTGAAAAACTGTTTTTT
CDR3aa: CASSPLGTGGGEKLFF

len: 13
v_gene: TRBV28
d_gene: TRBD1
j_gene: TRBJ1-1
abundance: NA
CDR3nt: TGTGCCAGCAGCACATCCCTGACAGGGGAAGCTTTCTTT
CDR3aa: CASSTSLTGEAFF

len: 15
v_gene: TRBV4-3
d_gene: NA
j_gene: TRBJ1-1
abundance: NA
CDR3nt: TGCGCCAGCAGCCAACAAATTAGGGGGAACACTGAAGCTTTCTTT
CDR3aa: CASSQQIRGNTEAFF

len: 15
v_gene: TRBV15
d_gene: NA
j_gene: TRBJ2-1
abundance: NA
CDR3nt: TGTGCCACCAGCAACGAACCAGGGGAGGGGAATGAGCAGTTCTTC
CDR3aa: CATSNEPGEGNEQFF

len: 18
v_gene: TRBV19
d_gene: NA
j_gene: TRBJ2-7
abundance: NA
CDR3nt: TGTGCCAGTAGTATAGATTCGGGGGTGCCTAGGGAGGCCTACGAGCAGTACTTC
CDR3aa: CASSIDSGVPREAYEQYF

len: 11
v_gene: TRBV30
d_gene: NA
j_gene: TRBJ2-7
abundance: NA
CDR3nt: TGTGCCTGGAGTAAGAGTTACGAGCAGTACTTC
CDR3aa: CAWSKSYEQYF

len: 14
v_gene: TRBV6-5
d_gene: NA
j_gene: TRBJ2-1
abundance: once
CDR3nt: TGTGCCAGCAGCTCGAGCGTCTCCTACAATGAGCAGTTCTTC
CDR3aa: CASSSSVSYNEQFF